This T cell receptor beta chain was observed in a study of Ad26.COV2.S vaccination and SARS-CoV-2 variants. Regarding treatment: about 20 received Ad26.COV2.S at low or high dose, single or two shots; 5 received placebo; per-sample allocation not given. At day 63 after the first vaccine or placebo injection, samples were drawn. Germline lookup yields CDR1 LNHDA and CDR2 SQIVND (reference sequence). V gave up 4 bases and J gave up 0 bases; unmatched junction bases: 3. There are 16 residues in the CDR3. TCRdb's copy holds only in-frame clones and misses some; the assay was immunoSEQ multiplex PCR. Of around 500,000 clones listed, around 89% are singletons.

The rearrangement links TRBV19 to TRBJ2-3; 11 bases fit TRBD2. The source is a person aged 18 to 59 who received the Ad26.COV2.S COVID-19 vaccine or a placebo. Sequenced here: peripheral blood, sampled in a trial of Ad26.COV2.S vaccine versus placebo. The chain's CDR3 is CASSTGLAESTDTQYF. In nucleotides, the CDR3 is TGTGCCAGTAGTACGGGACTAGCGGAGAGCACAGATACGCAGTATTTT.